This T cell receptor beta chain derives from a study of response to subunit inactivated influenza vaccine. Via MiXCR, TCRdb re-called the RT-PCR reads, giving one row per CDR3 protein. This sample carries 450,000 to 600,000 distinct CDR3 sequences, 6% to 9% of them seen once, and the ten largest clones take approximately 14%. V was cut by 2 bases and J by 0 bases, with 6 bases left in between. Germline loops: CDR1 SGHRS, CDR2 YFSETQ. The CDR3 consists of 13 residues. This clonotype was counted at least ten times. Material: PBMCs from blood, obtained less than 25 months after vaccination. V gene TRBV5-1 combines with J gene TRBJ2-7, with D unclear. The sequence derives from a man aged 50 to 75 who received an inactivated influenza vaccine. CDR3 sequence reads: CASSFLDSYEQYF. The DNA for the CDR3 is TGCGCCAGCAGCTTTCTGGACTCCTACGAGCAGTACTTC.